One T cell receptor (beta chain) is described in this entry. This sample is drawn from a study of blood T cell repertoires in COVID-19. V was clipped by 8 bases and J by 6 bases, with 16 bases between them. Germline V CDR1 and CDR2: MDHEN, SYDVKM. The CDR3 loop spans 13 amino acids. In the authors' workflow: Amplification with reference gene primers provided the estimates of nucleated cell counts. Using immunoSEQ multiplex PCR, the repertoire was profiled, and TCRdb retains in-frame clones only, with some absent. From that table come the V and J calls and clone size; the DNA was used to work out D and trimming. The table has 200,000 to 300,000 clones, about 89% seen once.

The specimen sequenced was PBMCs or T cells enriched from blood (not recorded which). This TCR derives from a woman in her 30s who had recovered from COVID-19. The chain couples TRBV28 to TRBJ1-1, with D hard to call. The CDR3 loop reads CASLGYERPEAFF. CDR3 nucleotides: TGTGCCAGCCTCGGGTACGAGAGGCCTGAAGCTTTCTTT.